The 24 T cell receptor beta chains presented below share a single source sample, sequenced in a study of OX40 agonist ivuxolimab in advanced cancers. Data came from immunoSEQ multiplex PCR; TCRdb stores just in-frame clones and leaves some out. The table lists around 83,000 clones, 88% of them singletons. Sequencing was performed on CD4+ or CD8+ T cells sorted from blood, taken in a trial of the OX40 agonist ivuxolimab. These receptors were obtained from an adult with an advanced solid tumor such as melanoma, head and neck, liver or kidney cancer.

The CDR3 is CAWTPGTSGTTDTQYF. CDR3 sequence (DNA): TGTGCCTGGACTCCGGGGACTAGCGGAACCACAGATACGCAGTATTTT. This chain joins TRBV30 and TRBJ2-3, with TRBD2 matching over 11 bases. V was pared by 4 bases and J by 2 bases, with 8 bases of the junction left unmatched. The CDR3 is 16 amino acids. Germline values: CDR1 GTSNPN, CDR2 SVGIG (reference sequence). The variable domain in full, with the rest retrieved from reference TRBV30 and TRBJ2-3, is SQTIHQWPATLVQPVGSPLSLECTVEGTSNPNLYWYRQAAGRGLQLLFYSVGIGQISSEVPQNLSASRPQDRQFILSSKKLLLSDSGFYLCAWTPGTSGTTDTQYFGPGTRLTVL.

This chain connects TRBV6-1 to TRBJ1-2; D might be TRBD1 (6 bases). CDR1 is MNHNS and CDR2 is SASEGT in the germline V gene. Trimming shortened V by 7 bases and J by 4 bases, and 13 bases separated the two germline ends. This CDR3 spans 13 amino acids. The CDR3 region has the DNA TGTGCCAGCAACCAGGGGTTACTCTATGGCTACACCTTC. Translated: CASNQGLLYGYTF.

The genes are TRBV6-4 and TRBJ2-1, with D unclear. CDR1 and CDR2 (germline): MRHNA, SNTAGT. The V and J ends lost 2 bases and 9 bases respectively, with 17 bases between them. The CDR3 is 15 residues long. CDR3 residues: CASSDIDGPGSEQFF. The CDR3 DNA reads TGTGCCAGCAGTGACATCGATGGACCCGGCAGTGAGCAGTTCTTC.

CDR3 bases: TGTGCCAGCAGTGAGGGACACAGCGGGTCAGATACGCAGTATTTT. This encodes CASSEGHSGSDTQYF. The chain employs TRBV6-1 and TRBJ2-3; tentatively, D is TRBD1 or TRBD2 (6 bases each). The CDR3 extends over 15 amino acids. The germline V and J ends were trimmed by 3 bases and 4 bases, with 14 bases remaining between them. Germline CDR1 and CDR2: MNHNS and SASEGT.

Only one count was recorded for this clone. The CDR3 bases are TGTGCCAGCAGCCCGAACTCTGGAAACACCATATATTTT. It specifies CASSPNSGNTIYF. The chain has TRBV6-5 and TRBJ1-3, with unresolved D. The CDR3 is made up of 13 amino acids. V lost 6 bases and J 0 bases, leaving 6 bases between the germline ends. The germline V gene encodes CDR1 MNHEY and CDR2 SVGAGI.

The chain joins TRBV5-8 to TRBJ2-5; TRBD2 matches at 10 bases. Germline-derived CDR1 and CDR2 are SGHTS and YDEGEE. This CDR3 contains 15 residues. V lost 4 bases and J lost 5; bases outside the gene matches: 8. The CDR3 DNA reads as TGTGCCAGCAGCCACAGACTAGCGGGCGTGGAGACCCAGTACTTC. It is translated as CASSHRLAGVETQYF. Together with reference TRBV5-8 and TRBJ2-5, the CDR3 gives the full variable domain: EAGVTQSPTHLIKTRGQQATLRCSPISGHTSVYWYQQALGLGLQFLLWYDEGEERNRGNFPPRFSGRQFPNYSSELNVNALELEDSALYLCASSHRLAGVETQYFGPGTRLLVL.

V gene TRBV6-6 combines with J gene TRBJ2-3; perhaps TRBD1 as D (6 bases). V was cut by 5 bases and J by 0 bases, with 15 bases left in between. The CDR3 spans 16 residues. Per the germline V gene, CDR1 is MNHNY and CDR2 is SVGAGI (reference sequence). DNA of the CDR3: TGTGCCAGCAGTCCCGGGACAACCACTAGCACAGATACGCAGTATTTT. Residues: CASSPGTTTSTDTQYF.

V and J are TRBV10-2 and TRBJ2-5; D is uncertain. Between the trimmed V and J ends, which lost 3 bases and 11 bases, there was a span of 10 bases. This CDR3 has 11 amino acids. Germline loops: CDR1 WSHSY, CDR2 SAAADI. DNA for the CDR3: TGCGCCAGCAGTGATTTCCGAGAGCAGTACTTC. This encodes CASSDFREQYF.

The CDR3 DNA is TGTGCCAGTAGAGCCATGGGGGCGGGGGATACGCAGTATTTT. Its protein is CASRAMGAGDTQYF. The J gene is TRBJ2-3, the V gene TRBV19; the D call may be TRBD1 or TRBD2 (6 bases each). V shed 6 bases and J shed 6 bases, with 16 bases lying between them. CDR1 LNHDA and CDR2 SQIVND come from the germline V gene (reference sequence). The CDR3 is 14 amino acids.

This rearrangement joins TRBV18 to TRBJ2-1; the match to TRBD2 covers 14 bases. Germline values: CDR1 KGHSH, CDR2 LQKENI. V trimming: 0 bases; J trimming: 4 bases; junction bases outside the gene matches: 5. The CDR3 has 18 amino acids. The DNA for the CDR3 is TGTGCCAGCTCACCACCCGGACTAGCGGGAGGCGTTTACAATGAGCAGTTCTTC. It yields the protein CASSPPGLAGGVYNEQFF.

The rearrangement links TRBV7-3 to TRBJ2-1, with D unresolved. The germline CDR1 and CDR2 sequences are SGHTA and FQGTGA. CDR3 length equals 15 residues. The germline V and J ends were trimmed by 5 bases and 0 bases, with 11 bases remaining between them. In DNA form, the CDR3 reads TGTGCCAGCAGCGCCTTTGGCGGCTCCTACAATGAGCAGTTCTTC. Translating gives CASSAFGGSYNEQFF.

This clone appeared once. The chain has TRBV5-6 and TRBJ2-7; D gene uncertain. Germline CDR1 reads SGHDT; CDR2 reads YYEEEE. Trimming removed 0 bases at V and 1 base at J, with 14 bases between. CDR3 length equals 16 residues. This CDR3 is CASSLGGRRISYEQYF. CDR3 bases: TGTGCCAGCAGCTTGGGTGGCAGGCGGATTTCCTACGAGCAGTACTTC.

This clone was counted a few times. The chain joins TRBV9 to TRBJ1-5; D might be TRBD1 (5 bases). Germline-derived CDR1 and CDR2 are SGDLS and YYNGEE. V was shortened by 5 bases and J by 0 bases, with 9 bases between the two germline ends. The CDR3 is 14 residues long. The CDR3 nucleotides read TGTGCCAGCAGTGGGGGGGATAGCAATCAGCCCCAGCATTTT. Its protein product is CASSGGDSNQPQHF.

V usage is TRBV11-3 and J usage is TRBJ2-2; possibly TRBD2 for D (6 bases). The CDR3 is made up of 15 amino acids. CDR1 and CDR2 from the germline V gene are SGHNT and YENEEA. Trimming removed 1 base from V and 4 bases from J, with 10 bases in between. In DNA, the CDR3 is TGTGCCAGCAGCTTAGTAGCGGAGGTCACCGGGGAGCTGTTTTTT. This gives the protein CASSLVAEVTGELFF.

This chain connects TRBV2 to TRBJ2-7; TRBD2 agrees at 10 bases. Trimming at V came to 6 bases and at J to 1 base, leaving 3 bases not matched to a gene. In germline, CDR1 is SNHLY, CDR2 FYNNEI. CDR3 size: 14 residues. The CDR3 loop is CASRGGLASYEQYF. In DNA, the CDR3 is TGTGCCAGCAGGGGGGGACTAGCGTCCTACGAGCAGTACTTC.

V and J are TRBV30 and TRBJ1-3; D call uncertain. The germline V and J ends were trimmed by 3 bases and 3 bases, with 6 bases remaining between them. Germline V CDR1 and CDR2: GTSNPN, SVGIG (reference sequence). This CDR3 region has 12 residues. The CDR3 nucleotides read TGTGCCTGGAGCCTGATTGGAAACACCATATATTTT. It is translated as CAWSLIGNTIYF.

This chain connects TRBV4-1 to TRBJ1-3; D uncertain. Germline V gives CDR1 MGHRA, CDR2 YSYEKL. V was shortened by 7 bases and J by 2 bases, with 18 bases between the two germline ends. The CDR3 runs 16 residues. CDR3 region: CASTNGISLTGNTIYF. The CDR3 coding sequence is TGCGCCAGCACAAACGGGATCTCGCTAACTGGAAACACCATATATTTT.

The J gene is TRBJ2-7, the V gene TRBV7-2, with 8 bases matching TRBD2. Germline CDR1 SGHTA, CDR2 FQGNSA. The CDR3 sequence is 14 residues long. V shed 2 bases and J 4 bases; nucleotides not matched to a gene: 4. The CDR3 sequence is CASSLSGRDYEQYF. The CDR3 bases are TGTGCCAGCAGCTTATCCGGGAGGGATTACGAGCAGTACTTC.

The rearrangement uses TRBV27 and TRBJ1-6; D is unclear. CDR1 is MNHEY, CDR2 SMNVEV, per germline (reference sequence). Trimming took off 7 bases at V and 4 bases at J, with 8 bases between the two ends. CDR3 size: 13 residues. This chain's CDR3 is CASTSLYNSPLHF. As DNA, the CDR3 is TGTGCCAGCACGTCCCTGTATAATTCACCCCTCCACTTT.

The V and J genes are TRBV27 and TRBJ2-4, with D possibly matching TRBD2 (6 bases). This CDR3 spans 13 amino acids. Germline V gene data show CDR1 as MNHEY and CDR2 as SMNVEV (reference sequence). Trimming stripped 6 bases from V and 6 bases from J, with 12 bases between. For the CDR3, the DNA is TGTGCCAGCAGAACTAGCTCGATAAACATTCAGTACTTC. Its translation: CASRTSSINIQYF.

The V gene is TRBV5-1, the J gene TRBJ2-1; D call uncertain. The CDR3 length is 13 residues. Germline CDR1 SGHRS, CDR2 YFSETQ. Trimming pared 3 bases from V and 6 bases from J, leaving 10 bases between. This chain's CDR3 is CASSWPLGNEQFF. For the CDR3, the DNA is TGCGCCAGCAGCTGGCCGCTCGGCAATGAGCAGTTCTTC. The full variable domain, in which reference TRBV5-1 and TRBJ2-1 provide the parts outside the CDR3, is KAGVTQTPRYLIKTRGQQVTLSCSPISGHRSVSWYQQTPGQGLQFLFEYFSETQRNKGNFPGRFSGRQFSNSRSEMNVSTLELGDSALYLCASSWPLGNEQFFGPGTRLTVL.

This rearrangement joins TRBV2 to TRBJ2-3; no clear D gene. In germline, CDR1 is SNHLY, CDR2 FYNNEI. The CDR3 covers 14 residues. V lost 7 bases and J lost 0, with 11 bases in between. CDR3 coding DNA: TGTGCCAGCATGGGAATATCGAGCACAGATACGCAGTATTTT. This encodes CASMGISSTDTQYF.

The gene calls are TRBV6-5 and TRBJ1-1; perhaps TRBD1 as D (6 bases). The ends were cut back, 4 bases at V and 0 bases at J, with 15 bases in the middle. Germline-derived CDR1 and CDR2 are MNHEY and SVGAGI. The CDR3 spans 16 residues. The CDR3: CASSLGQSLMNTEAFF. CDR3 sequence (DNA): TGTGCCAGCAGTTTAGGACAGTCCCTCATGAACACTGAAGCTTTCTTT.

The genes are TRBV2 and TRBJ1-5, with D unresolved. The CDR3 extends over 14 amino acids. Trimming removed 2 bases at V and 6 bases at J, with 11 bases between. Germline values: CDR1 SNHLY, CDR2 FYNNEI. In DNA form, the CDR3 reads TGTGCCAGCAGTGAAATCGAGGTGGGTCAGCCCCAGCATTTT. It encodes CASSEIEVGQPQHF.